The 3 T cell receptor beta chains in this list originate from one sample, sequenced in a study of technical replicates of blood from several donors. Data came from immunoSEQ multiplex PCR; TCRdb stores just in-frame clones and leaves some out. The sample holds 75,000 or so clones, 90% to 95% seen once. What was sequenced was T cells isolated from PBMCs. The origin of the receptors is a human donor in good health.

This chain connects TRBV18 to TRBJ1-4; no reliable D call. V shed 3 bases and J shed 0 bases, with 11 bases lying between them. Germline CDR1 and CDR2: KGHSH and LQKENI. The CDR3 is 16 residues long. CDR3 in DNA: TGTGCCAGCTCACCCGGACTGAAGGCAACTAATGAAAAACTGTTTTTT. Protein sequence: CASSPGLKATNEKLFF.

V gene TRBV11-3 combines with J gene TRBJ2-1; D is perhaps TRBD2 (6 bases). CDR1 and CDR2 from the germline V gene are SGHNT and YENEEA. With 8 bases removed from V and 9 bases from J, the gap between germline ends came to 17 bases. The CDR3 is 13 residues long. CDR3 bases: TGTGCCAGCTCCGCGGGAACTGGCGGTGAGCAGTTCTTC. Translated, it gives CASSAGTGGEQFF. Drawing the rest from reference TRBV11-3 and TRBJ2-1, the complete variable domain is EAGVVQSPRYKIIEKKQPVAFWCNPISGHNTLYWYLQNLGQGPELLIRYENEEAVDDSQLPKDRFSAERLKGVDSTLKIQPAELGDSAVYLCASSAGTGGEQFFGPGTRLTVL.

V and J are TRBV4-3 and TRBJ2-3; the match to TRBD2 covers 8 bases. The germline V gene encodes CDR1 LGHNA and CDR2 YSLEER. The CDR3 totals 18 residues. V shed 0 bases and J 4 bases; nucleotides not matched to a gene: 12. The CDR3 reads CASSQDTPDSGISDTQYF. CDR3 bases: TGCGCCAGCAGCCAAGATACCCCGGATAGCGGGATTTCAGATACGCAGTATTTT.